The 7 T cell receptor beta chains below come from one sample, sequenced in a study of OX40 agonist ivuxolimab in advanced cancers. Only in-frame clones appear in the TCRdb table, and some are missing; sequencing was by immunoSEQ multiplex PCR. This table has 65,000 to 95,000 clones, about 90% appearing once. Sequenced material: CD4+ or CD8+ T cells sorted from blood, taken in a trial of the OX40 agonist ivuxolimab. These TCRs come from an adult with an advanced solid tumor such as melanoma, head and neck, liver or kidney cancer.

The CDR3: CASSWDRGNEAFF. The CDR3 bases are TGTGCCAGCAGTTGGGACAGGGGGAATGAAGCTTTCTTT. The chain couples TRBV6-1 to TRBJ1-1; 11 nucleotides line up with TRBD1. Germline V lookup: CDR1 MNHNS, CDR2 SASEGT. The CDR3 contains 13 residues. Trimming took 5 bases from V and 7 from J; bases not matched to a gene: 3.

The chain uses TRBV6-1 and TRBJ2-3; the D gene is possibly TRBD1 (6 bases). The germline V gene has CDR1 MNHNS and CDR2 SASEGT. V dropped 4 bases and J dropped 6 bases, with 14 bases sitting between them. The CDR3 has 14 amino acids. CDR3 coding DNA: TGTGCCAGCAGTGTGGCAGGGGTAAAGGATACGCAGTATTTT. This encodes CASSVAGVKDTQYF.

The rearrangement links TRBV27 to TRBJ1-1, with D unresolved. V gave up 3 bases and J gave up 4 bases, with 12 bases separating them. This CDR3 spans 14 amino acids. The germline V gene encodes CDR1 MNHEY and CDR2 SMNVEV (reference sequence). CDR3 loop: CASSFGRFSTEAFF. CDR3 bases: TGTGCCAGCAGTTTCGGGCGGTTCAGCACTGAAGCTTTCTTT.

The chain recombines TRBV6-1 with TRBJ1-1; a possible D gene is TRBD1 (5 bases). Trimming removed 4 bases from V and 0 bases from J, with 6 bases in between. The germline CDR1 and CDR2 sequences are MNHNS and SASEGT. The CDR3 has 13 amino acids. The chain's CDR3 is CASSARVNTEAFF. As DNA, the CDR3 is TGTGCCAGCAGTGCCAGGGTGAACACTGAAGCTTTCTTT.

The chain uses TRBV5-1 and TRBJ1-3, with 7 bases that match TRBD1. Germline assignment: CDR1 SGHRS and CDR2 YFSETQ. The CDR3 consists of 14 residues. The junction had 4 bases not matched to a gene; V was cut back by 4 bases and J by 3 bases. CDR3 amino acids: CASSPQGGGNTIYF. CDR3 nucleotides: TGCGCCAGCAGCCCGCAGGGGGGTGGAAACACCATATATTTT.

The chain joins TRBV4-1 to TRBJ1-1; the D is unclear. The germline CDR1 and CDR2 sequences are MGHRA and YSYEKL. Trimming stripped 1 base from V and 6 bases from J, with 6 bases between. This CDR3 spans 12 amino acids. The CDR3, as DNA: TGCGCCAGCAGCCAAGTTAACGCTGAAGCTTTCTTT. It encodes CASSQVNAEAFF.

This rearrangement joins TRBV5-1 to TRBJ1-1; a weak D match, TRBD1 (6 bases). Between the trimmed V and J ends, which lost 2 bases and 0 bases, there was a span of 11 bases. CDR1 and CDR2 from the germline V gene are SGHRS and YFSETQ. The CDR3 has 15 residues. CDR3 in amino acids: CASSLRGRVNTEAFF. Here the CDR3 DNA reads TGCGCCAGCAGCTTACGGGGGCGGGTGAACACTGAAGCTTTCTTT. Full variable domain (missing parts from reference TRBV5-1 and TRBJ1-1): KAGVTQTPRYLIKTRGQQVTLSCSPISGHRSVSWYQQTPGQGLQFLFEYFSETQRNKGNFPGRFSGRQFSNSRSEMNVSTLELGDSALYLCASSLRGRVNTEAFFGQGTRLTVV.